This TCR beta chain is from a study of CD8 T cells in ankylosing spondylitis. Trimming shortened V by 4 bases and J by 0 bases, and 13 bases separated the two germline ends. Germline CDR1 MDHEN, CDR2 SYDVKM. The CDR3 contains 16 residues. General study findings and limits: It was reported that disease-linked clones were significantly enriched in matched ankylosing spondylitis synovial fluid. Characteristic, it appeared, of ankylosing spondylitis blood was a TCR beta motif of several highly homologous variants.

There are many counts of this clonotype. The target antigen is unknown. Using its own MiXCR run on the 5' RACE reads, TCRdb lists one record per CDR3 protein. The repertoire holds around 440,000 distinct CDR3 sequences, 15% to 20% seen once, with about 0.94% in the top ten. The V call is TRBV28, the J call TRBJ2-1; D is uncertain. This receptor was obtained from a male donor with ankylosing spondylitis. The specimen was blood, either unsorted or a sorted T cell fraction (not recorded which). DNA for the CDR3: TGTGCCAGCAGTTCCCATATGGCCCGCTCCTACAATGAGCAGTTCTTC. Translation: CASSSHMARSYNEQFF.